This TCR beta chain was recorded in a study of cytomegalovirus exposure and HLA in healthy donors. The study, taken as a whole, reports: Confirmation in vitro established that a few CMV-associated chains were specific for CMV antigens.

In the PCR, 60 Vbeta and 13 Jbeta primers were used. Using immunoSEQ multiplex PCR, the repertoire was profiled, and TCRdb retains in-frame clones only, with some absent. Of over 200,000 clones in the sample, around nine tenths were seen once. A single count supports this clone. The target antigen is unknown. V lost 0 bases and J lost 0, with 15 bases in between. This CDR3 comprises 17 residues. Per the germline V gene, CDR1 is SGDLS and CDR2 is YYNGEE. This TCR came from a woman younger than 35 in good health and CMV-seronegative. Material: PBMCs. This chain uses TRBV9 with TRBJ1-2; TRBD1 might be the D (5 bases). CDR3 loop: CASSVGGGTRANYGYTF. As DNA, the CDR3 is TGTGCCAGCAGCGTAGGGGGGGGGACTCGAGCTAACTATGGCTACACCTTC.